Described below is a single T cell receptor beta chain sequence and its context. The sample comes from a study of T cell changes during pregnancy in multiple sclerosis. The germline V gene encodes CDR1 SGHRS and CDR2 YFSETQ. The V end was cut by 3 bases, the J end by 1 base, with 7 bases between. The CDR3 has 14 amino acids. The repertoire was sequenced with immunoSEQ multiplex PCR; TCRdb's copy has only in-frame clones and lacks some. The sample consists of tens of thousands of clones, roughly 88% of them appearing once. Specimen: peripheral blood, collected in the second trimester of pregnancy. V is TRBV5-1 and J is TRBJ2-2; no definite D call. The sequence was collected from a female donor in good health, enrolled as a control in a pregnancy study. CDR3 residues: CASSYPKNTGELFF. CDR3 bases: TGCGCCAGCAGCTATCCAAAGAACACCGGGGAGCTGTTTTTT.